Listed below are T cell receptor beta chains from one sample, sequenced in a study of blood T cell repertoires in COVID-19. Sequenced by immunoSEQ multiplex PCR; TCRdb stores in-frame clones only, minus some. Found here are about 130,000 clones, roughly 91% of them singletons; the top ten hold roughly 4.3%. The sample taken for sequencing was peripheral blood. The receptors derive from a man aged 55-75 years with COVID-19, enrolled during active disease. Each CDR3 is given with its conserved first and last residue. A D gene is named only where the DNA matches it firmly.

CDR3 length	D gene	V gene	J gene	CDR3 protein	CDR3 DNA
13	-	TRBV4-2	TRBJ2-1	CASSQDPLGEQFF	TGTGCCAGCAGCCAAGATCCCCTAGGTGAGCAGTTCTTC
14	-	TRBV2	TRBJ1-6	CASSELVAGKVAHF	TGTGCCAGCAGTGAACTGGTTGCAGGGAAGGTCGCCCACTTT
15	-	TRBV3-1/TRBV3-2	TRBJ1-4	CASSQVQGMGEKLFF	TGTGCCAGCAGCCAAGTTCAGGGCATGGGGGAAAAACTGTTTTTT
17	TRBD1	TRBV5-6	TRBJ1-1	CASSLWWIGTERTEAFF	TGTGCCAGCAGCTTGTGGTGGATAGGGACAGAGAGAACTGAAGCTTTCTTT
14	-	TRBV9	TRBJ1-2	CASSEESSRWGYTF	TGTGCCAGCAGCGAAGAGAGCTCTCGATGGGGCTACACCTTC
15	TRBD1	TRBV18	TRBJ2-1	CASSPRQGVETEQFF	TGTGCCAGCTCACCCCGACAGGGGGTCGAAACTGAGCAGTTCTTC
12	-	TRBV7-9	TRBJ1-2	CASSRREDGYTF	TGTGCCAGCAGCCGCAGGGAAGATGGCTACACCTTC
15	-	TRBV19	TRBJ1-3	CASSTQGVSGNTIYF	TGTGCCAGTAGTACCCAAGGGGTCTCTGGAAACACCATATATTTT
15	-	TRBV5-8	TRBJ1-5	CASSLVLQGNQPQHF	TGTGCCAGCAGCTTGGTCCTACAGGGTAATCAGCCCCAGCATTTT
12	-	TRBV19	TRBJ2-1	CASSVSYNEQFF	TGTGCCAGTAGTGTCTCTTACAATGAGCAGTTCTTC
16	TRBD1	TRBV5-6	TRBJ1-6	CASSLTGQGGNSPLHF	TGTGCCAGCAGCTTGACAGGACAGGGCGGTAATTCACCCCTCCACTTT
13	-	TRBV6-1	TRBJ2-3	CASSDSRGDTQYF	TGTGCCAGCAGTGATAGCAGGGGAGATACGCAGTATTTT
15	-	TRBV6-4	TRBJ1-6	CASSETALYNSPLHF	TGTGCCAGCAGTGAAACAGCCCTCTATAATTCACCCCTCCACTTT
14	TRBD1	TRBV18	TRBJ2-2	CASSQNRGTGELFF	TGTGCCAGCTCACAAAACAGGGGCACCGGGGAGCTGTTTTTT
14	-	TRBV10-3	TRBJ2-1	CAISESWTGNEQFF	TGTGCCATCAGTGAGTCCTGGACTGGCAATGAGCAGTTCTTC
13	-	TRBV3-1/TRBV3-2	TRBJ1-6	CASSRTANSPLHF	TGTGCCAGCAGCCGGACAGCTAATTCACCCCTCCACTTT
16	-	TRBV11-3	TRBJ2-3	CASSLKPGTSTDTQYF	TGTGCCAGCAGCTTAAAACCAGGAACTAGCACAGATACGCAGTATTTT
16	TRBD1	TRBV7-9	TRBJ2-1	CASSQDRGSSYNEQFF	TGTGCCAGCAGCCAGGACAGGGGGAGCTCCTACAATGAGCAGTTCTTC
13	-	TRBV5-1	TRBJ1-1	CASSLEEFTEAFF	TGCGCCAGCAGCTTGGAAGAGTTCACTGAAGCTTTCTTT